This entry is about one TCR beta chain. How the authors handled the data: Using reference gene primer amplification, nucleated cell counts were estimated. Clones were read by immunoSEQ multiplex PCR, and TCRdb kept only the in-frame ones, dropping some. For V, J and clone size, that table is used; D and trimming come from the DNA. This sample yields around 160,000 clones, of which more than 80% are seen a single time; under 13% belongs to the top ten. The data belong to a study of blood T cell repertoires in COVID-19. Study details: Researchers got acute and convalescent COVID-19 samples from the United States, Italy and Spain. Sample material is recorded as cDNA or gDNA derived from T cells, B-cell-depleted T cells, or PBMCs.

Germline assignment: CDR1 MNHEY and CDR2 SVGAGI. J gave up 4 bases and V 9 bases, and 3 bases lay outside the gene matches. The CDR3 extends over 12 amino acids. The specimen sequenced was peripheral blood. The gene calls are TRBV6-5 and TRBJ2-7; 10 positions agree with TRBD1. The TCR comes from a human donor in a cohort sampled during active COVID-19. The CDR3 reads CASLDRGYEQYF. CDR3 bases: TGTGCCAGTCTGGACAGGGGGTACGAGCAGTACTTC.